This T cell receptor (beta chain) appears in the sequencing data of a study of blood T cell repertoires in COVID-19. Using immunoSEQ multiplex PCR, the repertoire was profiled, and TCRdb retains in-frame clones only, with some absent. The repertoire includes approximately 50,000 clones, 82% of them detected once, and 9.5% to 13% sits in the top ten. Seattle patients were enrolled while actively infected and followed longitudinally. Material for sequencing was peripheral blood. The TCR sequence derives from an elderly man with COVID-19, enrolled during active disease.

The CDR3 bases are TGTGCCAGCATAAAGCAGGGGGCCCCAGATACGCAGTATTTT. The encoded protein is CASIKQGAPDTQYF. The chain recombines TRBV5-6 with TRBJ2-3; 8 bases match TRBD1. Per the germline V gene, CDR1 is SGHDT and CDR2 is YYEEEE. V lost 6 bases, J lost 4 bases, and 7 bases stayed unmatched. This CDR3 contains 14 residues.